These 27 T cell receptor beta chains were all obtained from the same sample, sequenced in a study of cytomegalovirus exposure and HLA in healthy donors. Vbeta (60) and Jbeta (13) primers were used in the PCR. Assay: immunoSEQ multiplex PCR; the TCRdb copy retains only in-frame clones and omits some. The record lists some 64,000 clones, of which the ten most abundant hold over 1.5%. The sample taken for sequencing was PBMCs. These receptor sequences come from a woman in her 30s in good health and CMV-seronegative.

V is TRBV28 and J is TRBJ1-3; D unresolved. V lost 3 bases and J lost 0, with 6 bases in between. This CDR3 has 14 residues. CDR1 is MDHEN and CDR2 is SYDVKM in the germline V gene. The CDR3 region has the DNA TGTGCCAGCAGTTTGCGGAGCTCTGGAAACACCATATATTTT. Its protein product is CASSLRSSGNTIYF.

The chain couples TRBV4-3 to TRBJ1-2; 8 positions match TRBD1. Germline CDR1 LGHNA, CDR2 YSLEER. Trimming took 3 bases from V and 3 from J; bases not matched to a gene: 0. This CDR3 comprises 13 residues. DNA of the CDR3: TGCGCCAGCAGCCAGACAGGGGACTATGGCTACACCTTC. This gives the protein CASSQTGDYGYTF.

The chain combines TRBV18 with TRBJ2-5; D possibly corresponds to TRBD1 (6 bases). This CDR3 is built from 18 residues. Trimming pared 0 bases from V and 2 bases from J, leaving 19 bases between. Germline values: CDR1 KGHSH, CDR2 LQKENI. This CDR3 reads CASSPPNRRQAKQETQYF. In DNA, the CDR3 is TGTGCCAGCTCACCACCTAACCGGCGACAGGCGAAACAAGAGACCCAGTACTTC.

The chain has TRBV6-5 and TRBJ1-2; 10 nucleotides agree with TRBD1. V was clipped by 7 bases and J by 7 bases; unmatched bases: 9. Looked up from germline, CDR1 is MNHEY and CDR2 is SVGAGI. The CDR3 contains 14 residues. CDR3 sequence reads: CASTNPGQGFGYTF. CDR3 nucleotide sequence: TGTGCCAGCACCAACCCGGGACAGGGGTTTGGCTACACCTTC.

The gene calls are TRBV7-2 and TRBJ1-2; 8 bases map to TRBD1. The CDR3 runs 14 residues. Germline lookup yields CDR1 SGHTA and CDR2 FQGNSA. Trimming took 7 bases from V and 4 from J; bases not matched to a gene: 8. The CDR3 reads CASNRGDRSYGYTF. CDR3 DNA: TGTGCCAGCAACAGGGGGGACCGATCCTATGGCTACACCTTC.

The rearrangement uses TRBV7-9 and TRBJ2-3; 12 nucleotides line up with TRBD2. Germline V gene lookup returns CDR1 SEHNR and CDR2 FQNEAQ (reference sequence). The CDR3 totals 15 residues. Trimming took 5 bases from V and 3 from J; bases not matched to a gene: 3. CDR3 DNA: TGTGCCAGCAGCAACGGACTAGCGGGGACAGATACGCAGTATTTT. Translation gives CASSNGLAGTDTQYF.

The CDR3 DNA is TGTGCCAGCAGCTTCGCGGGAGGGAATTCACCCCTCCACTTT. Protein sequence: CASSFAGGNSPLHF. This chain joins TRBV11-3 and TRBJ1-6; no reliable D call. The ends were cut back, 3 bases at V and 7 bases at J, with 10 bases in the middle. CDR1 and CDR2 from the germline V gene are SGHNT and YENEEA. This CDR3 has 14 amino acids. The full variable domain, rest sourced from reference TRBV11-3 and TRBJ1-6, is EAGVVQSPRYKIIEKKQPVAFWCNPISGHNTLYWYLQNLGQGPELLIRYENEEAVDDSQLPKDRFSAERLKGVDSTLKIQPAELGDSAVYLCASSFAGGNSPLHFGNGTRLTVT.

V is TRBV20-1 and J is TRBJ1-5; the D gene is possibly TRBD1 (6 bases). This CDR3 has 11 amino acids. Germline assignment: CDR1 DFQATT and CDR2 SNEGSKA (reference sequence). Between the trimmed V and J ends, which lost 6 bases and 5 bases, there was a span of 8 bases. For the CDR3, the DNA is TGCAGTGCGGCAGGGGATCAGCCCCAGCATTTT. Encoded protein: CSAAGDQPQHF.

The chain carries TRBV7-2 and TRBJ2-2, with a possible D match to TRBD2 (5 bases). The CDR3 covers 13 residues. From germline, CDR1 is SGHTA and CDR2 FQGNSA. CDR3 loop: CAYTWGVAGELFF. For the CDR3, the DNA is TGTGCGTACACCTGGGGAGTCGCCGGGGAGCTGTTTTTT.

This chain uses TRBV30 with TRBJ2-1; 10 nucleotides align to TRBD2. Trimming at V came to 5 bases and at J to 10 bases, leaving 11 bases not matched to a gene. The CDR3 length is 14 residues. In germline, CDR1 is GTSNPN, CDR2 SVGIG (reference sequence). The CDR3 sequence is CAWRPSGSRGEQFF. DNA for the CDR3: TGTGCCTGGCGCCCTAGCGGGAGTCGGGGAGAGCAGTTCTTC.

This chain links TRBV6-6 with TRBJ1-4, with 9 bases lining up with TRBD1. J lost 8 bases, V lost 9 bases, and 7 bases had no gene match. This CDR3 contains 13 residues. Germline V lookup: CDR1 MNHNY, CDR2 SVGAGI (reference sequence). CDR3 protein: CASGDRAKEKLFF. In DNA, the CDR3 is TGTGCCAGTGGGGACAGGGCGAAGGAAAAACTGTTTTTT.

The J gene is TRBJ2-1, the V gene TRBV6-5; TRBD2 agrees at 11 bases. The CDR3 is 15 residues long. Losses at the gene ends were 6 bases for V and 6 bases for J; bases not matched to a gene: 7. Germline V gene lookup returns CDR1 MNHEY and CDR2 SVGAGI. The CDR3 loop reads CASSLAGGPGNEQFF. Written as DNA, the CDR3 is TGTGCCAGCAGCTTAGCGGGAGGGCCAGGCAATGAGCAGTTCTTC.

The J gene is TRBJ2-1, the V gene TRBV7-9; no clear D. CDR1 and CDR2 (germline): SEHNR, FQNEAQ (reference sequence). The CDR3 has 12 amino acids. V lost 5 bases and J 8 bases, leaving 10 bases between the germline ends. The CDR3 DNA reads as TGTGCCAGCAGCCTGCCTAGAGATGAGCAGTTCTTC. Protein product: CASSLPRDEQFF.

V is TRBV28 and J is TRBJ1-6, with 7 bases identical to TRBD1. J was trimmed by 0 bases and V by 2 bases; bases with no gene match: 7. Per germline, CDR1 MDHEN and CDR2 SYDVKM. There are 18 residues in the CDR3. The CDR3 loop is CASSLPSTGSSYNSPLHF. In DNA, the CDR3 is TGTGCCAGCAGTTTACCCTCGACAGGGAGCTCCTATAATTCACCCCTCCACTTT.

The CDR3 reads CASSSGTGSSGEKLFF. CDR3 DNA: TGTGCCAGCAGTTCCGGGACAGGGTCTTCAGGGGAAAAACTGTTTTTT. This chain links TRBV4-2 with TRBJ1-4; 9 bases map to TRBD1. The CDR3 runs to 16 residues. Germline V CDR1 and CDR2: LGHNA, YNFKEQ. Trimming took 6 bases from V and 8 from J; bases not matched to a gene: 13.

The V and J genes are TRBV19 and TRBJ1-2; D perhaps matches TRBD1 (5 bases). Trimming took 2 bases from V and 4 from J, leaving 8 bases between them. Germline V gene sequence: CDR1 LNHDA, CDR2 SQIVND (reference sequence). The CDR3 totals 13 residues. Here the CDR3 DNA reads TGTGCCAGTAGTATACAGGGCCTCTATGGCTACACCTTC. Residues: CASSIQGLYGYTF.

The chain couples TRBV4-1 to TRBJ1-5; D gene ambiguous. Per germline, CDR1 MGHRA and CDR2 YSYEKL. The V gene lost 4 bases and the J gene lost 6 bases, with 16 bases spanning the gap. This CDR3 comprises 15 residues. In DNA form, the CDR3 reads TGCGCCAGCAGCCCTAATTGGGGAAGCGGTCAGCCCCAGCATTTT. This translates into CASSPNWGSGQPQHF.

The V and J genes are TRBV7-2 and TRBJ1-2, with a possible D match to TRBD1 (6 bases). The CDR3 has 14 residues. V was clipped by 5 bases and J by 4 bases, with 14 bases between them. Germline V gene sequence: CDR1 SGHTA, CDR2 FQGNSA. CDR3 DNA: TGTGCCAGCAGCCCCACCGGACAGCCCTATGGCTACACCTTC. Translated: CASSPTGQPYGYTF.

This rearrangement joins TRBV28 to TRBJ1-5; 11 bases agree with TRBD1. Germline loops: CDR1 MDHEN, CDR2 SYDVKM. This CDR3 comprises 15 residues. V lost 6 bases, J lost 6 bases, and 7 bases stayed unmatched. The CDR3 reads CASSLKGQGAQPQHF. DNA of the CDR3: TGTGCCAGCAGCCTCAAAGGACAGGGGGCTCAGCCCCAGCATTTT.

This rearrangement joins TRBV4-1 to TRBJ1-2; D not certain. The V end lost 1 base, the J end lost 0 bases, and 9 bases lay between the germline ends. Germline V gives CDR1 MGHRA, CDR2 YSYEKL. The CDR3 contains 15 residues. As DNA, the CDR3 is TGCGCCAGCAGCCAAGGAGAACAGTCTAACTATGGCTACACCTTC. Translating gives CASSQGEQSNYGYTF.

The V call is TRBV4-1, the J call TRBJ2-3, with 10 bases fitting TRBD2. The ends lost 3 bases at V and 2 bases at J; junction bases unmatched: 2. The CDR3 extends over 15 amino acids. Germline V lookup: CDR1 MGHRA, CDR2 YSYEKL. CDR3 residues: CASSQGLALTDTQYF. In DNA form, the CDR3 reads TGCGCCAGCAGCCAGGGACTAGCGCTCACAGATACGCAGTATTTT.

The J gene is TRBJ2-7, the V gene TRBV9; a possible D gene is TRBD2 (6 bases). The CDR3 consists of 16 residues. Trimming removed 4 bases from V and 0 bases from J, with 17 bases in between. Germline assignment: CDR1 SGDLS and CDR2 YYNGEE. The CDR3 nucleotides are TGTGCCAGCAGCACGAGTAGGGTAGCGGCCTCCTACGAGCAGTACTTC. Its translation is CASSTSRVAASYEQYF.

The CDR3 loop is CASSGRLGQGGEKLFF. The CDR3 DNA reads TGTGCCAGCAGTGGGAGACTGGGACAGGGCGGTGAAAAACTGTTTTTT. The chain is built from TRBV6-6 and TRBJ1-4, with 9 bases matching TRBD1. Looked up from germline, CDR1 is MNHNY and CDR2 is SVGAGI (reference sequence). V shed 5 bases and J 7 bases; nucleotides not matched to a gene: 11. This CDR3 spans 16 amino acids.

This chain uses TRBV5-1 with TRBJ2-3, with TRBD1 matching over 10 bases. Germline trimming cut 1 base from V and 4 bases from J; bases unmatched to any gene: 9. The CDR3 is 17 amino acids. The germline gives CDR1 SGHRS, CDR2 YFSETQ. The CDR3 bases are TGCGCCAGCAGCTTGACTTCGACAGGGGGCGCGGCAGATACGCAGTATTTT. It encodes CASSLTSTGGAADTQYF. The full variable domain, completed using reference TRBV5-1 and TRBJ2-3, is KAGVTQTPRYLIKTRGQQVTLSCSPISGHRSVSWYQQTPGQGLQFLFEYFSETQRNKGNFPGRFSGRQFSNSRSEMNVSTLELGDSALYLCASSLTSTGGAADTQYFGPGTRLTVL.

The J gene is TRBJ2-6, the V gene TRBV30; 10 positions agree with TRBD2. Germline V CDR1 and CDR2: GTSNPN, SVGIG (reference sequence). V dropped 0 bases and J dropped 1; count of bases not matched to a gene: 3. The CDR3 runs 17 residues. The CDR3 sequence is CAWSVGTSASGANVLTF. DNA for the CDR3: TGTGCCTGGAGTGTAGGGACTAGCGCTTCTGGGGCCAACGTCCTGACTTTC.

V gene TRBV19 combines with J gene TRBJ1-1; a weak D match, TRBD1 (6 bases). Germline lookup yields CDR1 LNHDA and CDR2 SQIVND (reference sequence). The CDR3 is 13 residues long. Trimming removed 3 bases from V and 8 bases from J, with 13 bases in between. Written as DNA, the CDR3 is TGTGCCAGTAGTATGGGGGCGTCAGCCGAAGCTTTCTTT. This translates into CASSMGASAEAFF.

The chain combines TRBV29-1 with TRBJ1-2; D gene uncertain. The CDR3 totals 11 residues. Germline CDR1 SQVTM, CDR2 ANQGSEA. The V and J ends lost 6 bases and 8 bases respectively, with 13 bases between them. CDR3 region: CSVVLARGYTF. For the CDR3, the DNA is TGCAGCGTAGTGCTGGCTCGCGGCTACACCTTC.